This T cell receptor beta chain was captured in a study of beta chain features in type 1 diabetes. Study outcomes and limitations: Patients with Type 1 diabetes showed moderately but significantly shorter TCRB CDR3s in all four CD4+ subsets.

With respect to this clone: Its target is not known.

Expressed TCRB transcripts were sequenced after all isolated RNA was converted to cDNA. Method: immunoSEQ multiplex PCR; TCRdb's copy keeps in-frame clones and lacks some. The profile covers almost 350,000 clones, with roughly 8.8% appearing a single time and roughly 0.99% taken by the ten largest. CDR1 MNHEY and CDR2 SMNVEV come from the germline V gene (reference sequence). Deletions cut 7 bases from V and 6 bases from J, with 16 bases between. The CDR3 is 15 amino acids. This receptor was obtained from a man aged 30 to 45 with type 1 diabetes. The chain links TRBV27 to TRBJ1-6, with D tentatively TRBD1 (6 bases). Source material: central memory CD4+ T cells from blood. The CDR3, as DNA: TGTGCCAGCACCCCGTGGGGGGCGGGTAATTCACCCCTCCACTTT. This codes for CASTPWGAGNSPLHF.